This T cell receptor beta chain was captured by sequencing in a study of T cell responses to AZD1222 COVID-19 vaccine. Clones were sequenced by immunoSEQ multiplex PCR, and TCRdb holds only the in-frame ones, with some missing. The sample has around 160,000 clones; around four fifths are singletons. Trimming cost V 3 bases and J 5 bases, with 10 bases left between them. Germline V gene sequence: CDR1 KGHSH, CDR2 LQKENI. CDR3 length: 13 residues. Source: peripheral blood, taken on day 0 of MenACWY control vaccination. This TCR was recovered from an adult in good health. The chain has TRBV18 and TRBJ1-2; possible D gene TRBD1, 6 bases. The CDR3 spells CASSPDSQYGYTF. As DNA, the CDR3 is TGTGCCAGCTCACCGGACAGCCAATATGGCTACACCTTC.